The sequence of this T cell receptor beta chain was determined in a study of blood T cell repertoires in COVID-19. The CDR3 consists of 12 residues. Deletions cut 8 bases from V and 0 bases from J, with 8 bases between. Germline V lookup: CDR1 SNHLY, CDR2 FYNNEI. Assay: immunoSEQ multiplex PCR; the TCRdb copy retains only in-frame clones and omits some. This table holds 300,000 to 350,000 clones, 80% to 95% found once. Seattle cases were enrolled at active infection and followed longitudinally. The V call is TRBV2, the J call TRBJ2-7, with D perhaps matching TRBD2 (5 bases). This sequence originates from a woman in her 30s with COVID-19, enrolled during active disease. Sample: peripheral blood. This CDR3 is CASDRGSYEQYF. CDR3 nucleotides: TGTGCCAGCGATCGGGGCTCCTACGAGCAGTACTTC.